Following are 6 T cell receptor beta chains from one sample sequenced in a study of T-cell reconstitution after alpha-beta-depleted transplantation in children. Unique molecular identifiers were used to barcode this TCRbeta library. TCRdb recomputed calls from the PCR reads with MiXCR, one row per CDR3 protein. The table shows some 280,000 distinct CDR3 sequences, with almost 10% occurring only once. The sample was PBMCs from the stem cell graft donor, taken from the stem cell graft. The receptor source for this set is a human donor who donated a stem cell graft to a child with SCID.

This sequence joins TRBV5-8 and TRBJ2-5; perhaps TRBD1 as D (6 bases). The germline gives CDR1 SGHTS, CDR2 YDEGEE. The CDR3 has 17 amino acids. The ends were cut back, 0 bases at V and 5 bases at J, with 20 bases in the middle. CDR3 sequence (DNA): TGTGCCAGCAGCTTGGGCCAGGACAGCAGGGCGAGGGAGACCCAGTACTTC. Its protein is CASSLGQDSRARETQYF.

The rearrangement links TRBV3-1 to TRBJ2-1; 7 positions agree with TRBD2. This CDR3 contains 19 residues. CDR1 and CDR2 from the germline V gene are LGHDT and YNNKEL (reference sequence). V was pared by 0 bases and J by 1 base, with 12 bases of the junction left unmatched. CDR3 sequence: CASSQEGSSGFLSYNEQFF. In nucleotides, the CDR3 is TGTGCCAGCAGCCAAGAAGGCTCTAGCGGATTTCTTTCCTACAATGAGCAGTTCTTC.

J is TRBJ1-1 and V is TRBV27; 8 bases map to TRBD1. From germline, CDR1 is MNHEY and CDR2 SMNVEV (reference sequence). This CDR3 comprises 13 residues. V dropped 10 bases and J dropped 6; count of bases not matched to a gene: 10. CDR3: CAITGGMGPEAFF. CDR3 bases: TGTGCCATAACAGGGGGTATGGGGCCTGAAGCTTTCTTT.

In this sample, this clonotype turned up a few times. The rearrangement joins TRBV12-3 or TRBV12-4 to TRBJ2-7, with 8 bases that match TRBD2. The CDR3 sequence is 15 residues long. V dropped 6 bases and J dropped 5; count of bases not matched to a gene: 12. The CDR3 region is CASSLSGGKVDEQYF. The DNA for the CDR3 is TGTGCCAGCAGCCTAAGCGGGGGAAAGGTAGACGAGCAGTACTTC.

This clonotype was observed a few times. The chain couples TRBV7-8 to TRBJ2-3; 7 nucleotides match TRBD1. V lost 11 bases and J lost 4; bases outside the gene matches: 9. Germline lookup yields CDR1 SGHVS and CDR2 FQNEAQ. There are 13 residues in the CDR3. The CDR3 is CASTGRLADTQYF. In DNA, the CDR3 is TGTGCCTCGACAGGGCGGCTCGCAGATACGCAGTATTTT.

The rearrangement uses TRBV18 and TRBJ2-5, with D possibly matching TRBD1 (5 bases). Deletions cut 2 bases from V and 5 bases from J, with 18 bases between. CDR1 and CDR2 from the germline V gene are KGHSH and LQKENI. The CDR3 sequence is 16 residues long. The DNA for the CDR3 is TGTGCCAGCTCACCAGACGGACAACCACTGGGGGAGACCCAGTACTTC. Translation: CASSPDGQPLGETQYF. Based on the CDR3 plus reference TRBV18 and TRBJ2-5, the full variable domain is NAGVMQNPRHLVRRRGQEARLRCSPMKGHSHVYWYRQLPEEGLKFMVYLQKENIIDESGMPKERFSAEFPKEGPSILRIQQVVRGDSAAYFCASSPDGQPLGETQYFGPGTRLLVL.